The rows below give T cell receptor beta chains drawn from one sample of a study of cytomegalovirus exposure and HLA in healthy donors. Profiled with immunoSEQ multiplex PCR; TCRdb holds only in-frame clones, not every one. The table shows hundreds of thousands of clones, with about 70% occurring only once. Sequenced: PBMCs. Source of these receptors: a woman younger than 45 in good health and CMV-seronegative. CDR3s include the opening cysteine and the closing phenylalanine or tryptophan. D genes are given only for firm matches. Not every row has a clone size; where given, it reads once, few, many or a size class.

TRBV7-9	TRBJ2-5	12	NA	NA	CASSLRGETQYF	TGTGCCAGCAGCTTACGGGGAGAGACCCAGTACTTC
TRBV5-1	TRBJ1-2	15	TRBD1	NA	CASSLEGQGNYGYTF	TGCGCCAGCAGCTTGGAGGGACAGGGGAACTATGGCTACACCTTC
TRBV28	TRBJ1-1	14	NA	few	CASSLFGPNTEAFF	TGTGCCAGCAGTTTATTCGGTCCGAACACTGAAGCTTTCTTT
TRBV11-2	TRBJ2-5	12	TRBD2	few	CASSWEGREQYF	TGTGCCAGCAGCTGGGAGGGGCGGGAGCAGTACTTC
TRBV6-1	TRBJ1-5	13	NA	NA	CATIISKNQPQHF	TGTGCCACCATCATTAGCAAGAATCAGCCCCAGCATTTT
TRBV6-5	TRBJ1-2	15	NA	few	CASSYLNREGYGYTF	TGTGCCAGCAGTTACCTAAATAGGGAGGGCTATGGCTACACCTTC
TRBV18	TRBJ2-3	17	NA	NA	CASSQTGGPGRTDTQYF	TGTGCCAGCTCACAGACCGGGGGACCCGGGAGAACAGATACGCAGTATTTT
TRBV7-9	TRBJ1-1	13	TRBD1	few	CSSSPGQGIEAFF	TGTTCCAGCAGCCCAGGACAGGGGATTGAAGCTTTCTTT
TRBV5-6	TRBJ2-2	15	NA	NA	CASSLVLVSPGELFF	TGTGCCAGCAGCCTGGTCCTAGTTAGTCCCGGGGAGCTGTTTTTT
TRBV5-4	TRBJ1-4	15	NA	NA	CASSLGRGGNEKLFF	TGTGCCAGCAGCTTGGGCAGGGGAGGGAATGAAAAACTGTTTTTT
TRBV6-5	TRBJ2-6	16	NA	NA	CASSYLRGFGANVLTF	TGTGCCAGCAGTTACCTCCGAGGGTTTGGGGCCAACGTCCTGACTTTC
TRBV9	TRBJ2-6	18	TRBD1	NA	CASSTRDRDYSGANVLTF	TGTGCCAGCAGCACAAGGGACAGGGACTACTCTGGGGCCAACGTCCTGACTTTC
TRBV7-8	TRBJ1-2	13	NA	NA	CASSLEGGGGYTF	TGTGCCAGCAGCTTAGAAGGGGGGGGAGGCTACACCTTC
TRBV2	TRBJ1-1	14	NA	NA	CASRSGEGNTEAFF	TGTGCCAGCAGATCGGGGGAGGGGAACACTGAAGCTTTCTTT
TRBV5-1	TRBJ2-7	14	TRBD1	NA	CASSLGDRVYEQYF	TGCGCCAGCAGCTTGGGGGACAGGGTTTACGAGCAGTACTTC
TRBV5-1	TRBJ2-3	14	TRBD1	NA	CASSFKNRGDTQYF	TGCGCCAGCAGCTTTAAGAACAGGGGAGATACGCAGTATTTT
TRBV7-2	TRBJ2-2	14	NA	NA	CAREAGDNTGELFF	TGTGCCAGGGAGGCAGGGGACAACACCGGGGAGCTGTTTTTT
TRBV5-5	TRBJ2-7	14	NA	once	CASSSDTNPYEQYF	TGTGCCAGCAGCTCGGACACCAACCCCTACGAGCAGTACTTC
TRBV19	TRBJ1-2	14	TRBD1	NA	CASSIWTGAYGYTF	TGTGCCAGTAGTATTTGGACAGGGGCTTATGGCTACACCTTC
TRBV9	TRBJ2-2	15	NA	NA	CASSVPGTNTGELFF	TGTGCCAGCAGCGTACCAGGGACGAACACCGGGGAGCTGTTTTTT
TRBV2	TRBJ2-2	16	TRBD2	NA	CASRKLAGVNTGELFF	TGTGCCAGCAGAAAACTAGCGGGAGTAAACACCGGGGAGCTGTTTTTT
TRBV6-5	TRBJ1-1	11	NA	NA	CASKGDTEAFF	TGTGCCAGCAAGGGGGACACTGAAGCTTTCTTT
TRBV6-1	TRBJ2-3	12	NA	NA	CASSRAGDTQYF	TGTGCCAGCAGTAGAGCGGGAGATACGCAGTATTTT
TRBV27	TRBJ2-1	14	NA	NA	CASEPGGPYNEQFF	TGTGCCAGCGAGCCCGGAGGGCCGTACAATGAGCAGTTCTTC
TRBV2	TRBJ1-1	14	TRBD1	few	CASSGQGVNTEAFF	TGTGCCAGCAGTGGACAGGGGGTGAACACTGAAGCTTTCTTT
TRBV10-3	TRBJ1-1	14	NA	NA	CAIKTVAEGTEAFF	TGTGCCATCAAAACCGTAGCCGAGGGCACTGAAGCTTTCTTT
TRBV4-2	TRBJ1-2	14	NA	few	CASSQEEGWRGYTF	TGTGCCAGCAGCCAAGAGGAGGGGTGGCGGGGCTACACCTTC
TRBV7-9	TRBJ2-1	15	TRBD2	NA	CSSSRSSGTYNEQFF	TGTTCCAGCAGCCGCTCTAGCGGGACCTACAATGAGCAGTTCTTC
TRBV4-2	TRBJ2-2	16	TRBD1	NA	CASSQDRDRPNRELFF	TGTGCCAGCAGCCAGGACCGGGACAGGCCTAACCGGGAGCTGTTTTTT
TRBV5-6	TRBJ1-3	16	TRBD1	NA	CASSLRSTGPGNTIYF	TGTGCCAGCAGCTTGAGGTCGACAGGGCCCGGAAACACCATATATTTT